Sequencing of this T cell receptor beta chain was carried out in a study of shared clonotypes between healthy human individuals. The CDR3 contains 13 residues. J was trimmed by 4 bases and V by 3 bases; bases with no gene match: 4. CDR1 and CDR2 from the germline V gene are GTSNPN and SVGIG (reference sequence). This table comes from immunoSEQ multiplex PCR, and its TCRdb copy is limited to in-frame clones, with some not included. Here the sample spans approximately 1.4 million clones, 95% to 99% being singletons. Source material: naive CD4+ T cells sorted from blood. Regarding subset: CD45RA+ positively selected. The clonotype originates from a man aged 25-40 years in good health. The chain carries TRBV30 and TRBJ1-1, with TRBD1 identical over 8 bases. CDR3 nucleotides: TGTGCCTGGAGAGGACAGGGTATCACTGAAGCTTTCTTT. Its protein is CAWRGQGITEAFF.